This T cell receptor (beta chain) was identified during a study of Tregs in tolerant kidney transplant recipients. Overall study results and limits: No direct test of biological reproducibility was done here. Expanding Tregs on activated donor B cells appeared to best identify donor-specific TCRbeta clones.

The CDR3 contains 14 residues. V was pared by 6 bases and J by 2 bases, with 11 bases between. Germline V CDR1 and CDR2: MNHEY, SVGAGI. Unstimulated regulatory T cells (CD4+CD25+CD127-), CD4+CD25- non-regulatory cells, CD4 and CD8 cells were FACS-sorted from thawed PBMCs. Measured with immunoSEQ multiplex PCR; TCRdb has only the in-frame clones, and not every one. The sample lists roughly 120,000 clones; roughly nine tenths were seen once. About this clone itself: The antigen remains unidentified.

The chain is built from TRBV6-5 and TRBJ1-5, with unresolved D. The material sequenced was CD4+ T cells from blood. This clonotype was obtained from a human donor in good health. CDR3 in DNA: TGTGCCAGCAGCACACCTGGGGGCAATCAGCCCCAGCATTTT. Translated: CASSTPGGNQPQHF.